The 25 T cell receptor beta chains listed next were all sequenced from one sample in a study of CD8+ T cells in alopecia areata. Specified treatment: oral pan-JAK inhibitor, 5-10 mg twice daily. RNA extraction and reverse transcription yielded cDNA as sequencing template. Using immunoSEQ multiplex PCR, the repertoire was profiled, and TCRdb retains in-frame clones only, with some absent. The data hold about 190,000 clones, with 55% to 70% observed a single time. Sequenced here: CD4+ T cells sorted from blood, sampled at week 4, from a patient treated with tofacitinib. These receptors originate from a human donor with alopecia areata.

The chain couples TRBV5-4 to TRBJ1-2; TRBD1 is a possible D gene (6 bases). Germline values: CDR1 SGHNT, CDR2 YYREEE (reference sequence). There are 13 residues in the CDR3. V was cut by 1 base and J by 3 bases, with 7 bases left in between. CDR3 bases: TGTGCCAGCAGCTTGACAGGGTACTATGGCTACACCTTC. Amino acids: CASSLTGYYGYTF. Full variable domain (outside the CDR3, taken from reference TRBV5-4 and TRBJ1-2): ETGVTQSPTHLIKTRGQQVTLRCSSQSGHNTVSWYQQALGQGPQFIFQYYREEENGRGNFPPRFSGLQFPNYSSELNVNALELDDSALYLCASSLTGYYGYTFGSGTRLTVV.

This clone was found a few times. The chain's CDR3 is CASSQGRQQTQYF. DNA of the CDR3: TGCGCCAGCTCCCAGGGTAGGCAACAGACCCAGTACTTC. This chain links TRBV5-1 with TRBJ2-5, with D possibly TRBD1 on 5 matching bases. This CDR3 has 13 residues. Germline V gene sequence: CDR1 SGHRS, CDR2 YFSETQ. The V end lost 7 bases, the J end lost 6 bases, and 16 bases lay between the germline ends.

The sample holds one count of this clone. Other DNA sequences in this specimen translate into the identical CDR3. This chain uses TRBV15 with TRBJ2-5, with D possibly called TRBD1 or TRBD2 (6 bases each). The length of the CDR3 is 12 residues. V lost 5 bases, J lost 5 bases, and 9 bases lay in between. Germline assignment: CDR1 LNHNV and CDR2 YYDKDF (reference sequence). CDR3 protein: CATSGGRETQYF. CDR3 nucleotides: TGTGCCACCAGCGGGGGGCGGGAGACCCAGTACTTC.

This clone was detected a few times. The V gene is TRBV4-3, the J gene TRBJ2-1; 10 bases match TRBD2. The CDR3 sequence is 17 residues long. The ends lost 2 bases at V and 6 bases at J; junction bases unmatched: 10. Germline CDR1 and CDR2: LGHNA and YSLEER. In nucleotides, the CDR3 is TGCGCCAGCAGCCAAACCCGGGGTCTAGCGGGAGCCAATGAGCAGTTCTTC. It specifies CASSQTRGLAGANEQFF.

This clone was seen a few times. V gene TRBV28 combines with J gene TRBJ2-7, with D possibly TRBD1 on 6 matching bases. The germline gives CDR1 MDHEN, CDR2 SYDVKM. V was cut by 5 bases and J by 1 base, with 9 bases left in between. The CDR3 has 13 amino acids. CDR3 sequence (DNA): TGTGCCAGCAGTCTCACAGGGTCCTACGAGCAGTACTTC. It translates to CASSLTGSYEQYF.

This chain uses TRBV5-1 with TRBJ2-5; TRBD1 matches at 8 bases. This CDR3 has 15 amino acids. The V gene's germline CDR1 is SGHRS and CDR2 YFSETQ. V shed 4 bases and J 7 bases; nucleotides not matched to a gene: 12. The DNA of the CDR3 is TGCGCCAGCAGCACCCGGACAGGGAATGGAGGGACCCAGTACTTC. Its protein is CASSTRTGNGGTQYF.

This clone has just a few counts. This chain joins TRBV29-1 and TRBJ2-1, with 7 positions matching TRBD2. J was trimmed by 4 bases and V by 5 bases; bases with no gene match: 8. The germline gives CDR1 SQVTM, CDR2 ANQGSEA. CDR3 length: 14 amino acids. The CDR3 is CSVFPGLHYNEQFF. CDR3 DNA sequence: TGCAGCGTTTTCCCGGGACTACATTACAATGAGCAGTTCTTC.

CDR3 DNA: TGTGCCAGCAGCCTCACGCTAGAGACCCAGTACTTC. It specifies CASSLTLETQYF. The chain links TRBV7-9 to TRBJ2-5; no clear D gene. Between the trimmed V and J ends, which lost 5 bases and 4 bases, there was a span of 8 bases. In germline, CDR1 is SEHNR, CDR2 FQNEAQ (reference sequence). CDR3 length: 12 amino acids.

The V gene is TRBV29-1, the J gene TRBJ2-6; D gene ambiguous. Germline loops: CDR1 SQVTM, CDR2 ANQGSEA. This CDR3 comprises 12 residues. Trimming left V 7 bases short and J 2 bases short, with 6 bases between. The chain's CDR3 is CSAKTGANVLTF. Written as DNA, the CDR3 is TGCAGCGCTAAGACTGGGGCCAACGTCCTGACTTTC. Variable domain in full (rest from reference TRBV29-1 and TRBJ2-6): SAVISQKPSRDICQRGTSLTIQCQVDSQVTMMFWYRQQPGQSLTLIATANQGSEATYESGFVIDKFPISRPNLTFSTLTVSNMSPEDSSIYLCSAKTGANVLTFGAGSRLTVL.

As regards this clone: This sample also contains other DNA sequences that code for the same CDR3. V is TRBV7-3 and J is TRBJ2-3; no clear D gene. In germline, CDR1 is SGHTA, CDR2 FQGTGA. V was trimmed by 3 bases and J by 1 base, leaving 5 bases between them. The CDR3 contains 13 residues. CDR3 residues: CASSFGRTDTQYF. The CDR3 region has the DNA TGTGCCAGCAGCTTTGGCCGCACAGATACGCAGTATTTT.

This CDR3 reads CAWKGENTEAFF. CDR3 bases: TGTGCCTGGAAGGGGGAGAACACTGAAGCTTTCTTT. This chain joins TRBV30 and TRBJ1-1; possibly TRBD1 for D (6 bases). The CDR3 extends over 12 amino acids. CDR1 GTSNPN and CDR2 SVGIG come from the germline V gene (reference sequence). The ends were cut back, 4 bases at V and 1 base at J, with 7 bases in the middle.

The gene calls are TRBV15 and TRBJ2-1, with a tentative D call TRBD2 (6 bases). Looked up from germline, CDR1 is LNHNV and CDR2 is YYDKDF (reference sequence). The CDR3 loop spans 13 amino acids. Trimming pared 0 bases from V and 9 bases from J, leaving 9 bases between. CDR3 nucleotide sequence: TGTGCCACCAGCAGAGACGCGGGAACTGAGCAGTTCTTC. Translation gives CATSRDAGTEQFF.

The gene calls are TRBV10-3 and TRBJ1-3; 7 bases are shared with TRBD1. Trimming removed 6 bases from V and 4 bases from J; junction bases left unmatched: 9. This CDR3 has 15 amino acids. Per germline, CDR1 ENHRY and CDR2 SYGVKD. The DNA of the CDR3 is TGTGCCATCAGAGAGACCCAGGGGGAAGGAAACACCATATATTTT. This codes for CAIRETQGEGNTIYF.

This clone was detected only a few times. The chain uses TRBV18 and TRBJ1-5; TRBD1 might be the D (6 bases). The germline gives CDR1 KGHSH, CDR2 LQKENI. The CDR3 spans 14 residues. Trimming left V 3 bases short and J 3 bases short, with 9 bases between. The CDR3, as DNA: TGTGCCAGCTCACCCACAGGGAACAATCAGCCCCAGCATTTT. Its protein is CASSPTGNNQPQHF.

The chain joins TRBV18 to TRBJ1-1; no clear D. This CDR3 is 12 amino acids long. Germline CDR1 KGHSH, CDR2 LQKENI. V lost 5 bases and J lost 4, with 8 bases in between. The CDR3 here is CASSVLGTEAFF. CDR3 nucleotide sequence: TGTGCCAGCTCAGTGCTAGGCACTGAAGCTTTCTTT.

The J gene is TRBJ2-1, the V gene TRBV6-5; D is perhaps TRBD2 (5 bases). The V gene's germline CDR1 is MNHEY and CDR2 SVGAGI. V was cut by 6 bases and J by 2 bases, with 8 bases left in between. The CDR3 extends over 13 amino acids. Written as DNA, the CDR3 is TGTGCCAGCAGACGGGAAACCTACAATGAGCAGTTCTTC. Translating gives CASRRETYNEQFF.

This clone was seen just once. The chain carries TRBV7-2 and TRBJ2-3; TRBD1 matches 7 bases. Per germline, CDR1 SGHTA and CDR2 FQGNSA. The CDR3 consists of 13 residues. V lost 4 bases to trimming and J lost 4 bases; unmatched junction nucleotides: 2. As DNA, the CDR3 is TGTGCCAGCAGCTCCGACAGGGCAGATACGCAGTATTTT. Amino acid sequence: CASSSDRADTQYF.

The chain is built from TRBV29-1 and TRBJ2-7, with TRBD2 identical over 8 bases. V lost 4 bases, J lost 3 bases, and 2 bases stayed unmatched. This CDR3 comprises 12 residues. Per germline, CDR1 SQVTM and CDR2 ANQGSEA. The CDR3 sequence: CSVVGRDYEQYF. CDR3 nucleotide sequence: TGCAGCGTTGTCGGGAGGGACTACGAGCAGTACTTC.

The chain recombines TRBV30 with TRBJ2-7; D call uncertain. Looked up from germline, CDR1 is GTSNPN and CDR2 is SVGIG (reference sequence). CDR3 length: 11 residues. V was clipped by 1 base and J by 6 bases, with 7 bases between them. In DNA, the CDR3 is TGTGCCTGGAGTGGACCTGTCGAGCAGTACTTC. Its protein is CAWSGPVEQYF.

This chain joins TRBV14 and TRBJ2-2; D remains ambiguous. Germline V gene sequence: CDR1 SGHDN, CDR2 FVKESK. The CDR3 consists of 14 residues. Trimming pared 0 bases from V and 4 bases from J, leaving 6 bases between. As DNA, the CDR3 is TGTGCCAGCAGCCAAGATTTGGTCACCGGGGAGCTGTTTTTT. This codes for CASSQDLVTGELFF.

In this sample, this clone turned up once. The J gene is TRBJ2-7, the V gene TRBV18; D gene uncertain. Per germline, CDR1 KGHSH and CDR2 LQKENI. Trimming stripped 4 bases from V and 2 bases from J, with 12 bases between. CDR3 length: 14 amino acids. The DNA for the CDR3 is TGTGCCAGCTCACTTCCTAGACACCCCTACGAGCAGTACTTC. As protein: CASSLPRHPYEQYF.

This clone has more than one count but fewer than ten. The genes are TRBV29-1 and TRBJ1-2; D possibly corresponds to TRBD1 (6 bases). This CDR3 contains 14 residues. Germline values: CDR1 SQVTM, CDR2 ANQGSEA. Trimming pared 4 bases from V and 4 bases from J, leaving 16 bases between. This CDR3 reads CSVVWGGRGYGYTF. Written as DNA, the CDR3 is TGCAGCGTTGTCTGGGGTGGCAGGGGCTATGGCTACACCTTC.

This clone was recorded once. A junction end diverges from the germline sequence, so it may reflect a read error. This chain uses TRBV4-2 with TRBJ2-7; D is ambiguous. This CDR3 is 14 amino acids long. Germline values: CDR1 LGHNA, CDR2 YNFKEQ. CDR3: CASSQDGSSYEQYF. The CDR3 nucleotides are TGTGCCAGCAGTCAAGACGGGTCCTCCTACGAGCAGTACTTC.

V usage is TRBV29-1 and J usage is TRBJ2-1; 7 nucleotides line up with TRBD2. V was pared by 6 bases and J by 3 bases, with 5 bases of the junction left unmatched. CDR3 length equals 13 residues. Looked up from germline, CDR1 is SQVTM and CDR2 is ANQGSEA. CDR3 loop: CSVLAVFYNEQFF. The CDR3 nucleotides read TGCAGCGTGCTAGCGGTTTTCTACAATGAGCAGTTCTTC.

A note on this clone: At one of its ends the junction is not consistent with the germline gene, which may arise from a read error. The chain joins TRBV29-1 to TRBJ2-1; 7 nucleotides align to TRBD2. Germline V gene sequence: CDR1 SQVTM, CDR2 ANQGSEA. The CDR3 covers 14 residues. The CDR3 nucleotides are TGCAGCGTTGAACCAGCGGGAAAATACAATGCGCAGTTCTTC. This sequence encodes CSVEPAGKYNAQFF.